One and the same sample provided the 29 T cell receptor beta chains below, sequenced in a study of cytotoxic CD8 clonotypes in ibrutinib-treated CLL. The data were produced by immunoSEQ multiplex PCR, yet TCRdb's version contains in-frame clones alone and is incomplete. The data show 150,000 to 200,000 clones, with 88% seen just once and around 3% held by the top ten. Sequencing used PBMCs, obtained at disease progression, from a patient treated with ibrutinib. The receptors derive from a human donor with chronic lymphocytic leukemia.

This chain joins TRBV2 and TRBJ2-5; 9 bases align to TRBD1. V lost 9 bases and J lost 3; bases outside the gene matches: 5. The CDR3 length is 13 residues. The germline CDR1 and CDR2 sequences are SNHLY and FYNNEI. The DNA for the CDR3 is TGTGCCAGAGGGGACAGGGTCGAAGAGACCCAGTACTTC. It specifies CARGDRVEETQYF.

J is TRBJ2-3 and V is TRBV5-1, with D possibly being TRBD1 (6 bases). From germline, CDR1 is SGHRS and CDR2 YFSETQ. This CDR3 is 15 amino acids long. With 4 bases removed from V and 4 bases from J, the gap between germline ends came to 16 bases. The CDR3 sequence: CASSPGQTFADTQYF. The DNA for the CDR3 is TGCGCCAGCAGCCCCGGACAGACTTTCGCAGATACGCAGTATTTT.

CDR3 residues: CASSDRARGTEAFF. CDR3 DNA sequence: TGCGCCAGCAGTGATAGGGCCAGGGGGACTGAAGCTTTCTTT. The chain joins TRBV10-1 to TRBJ1-1, with 7 bases that match TRBD1. This CDR3 is 14 amino acids long. Per the germline V gene, CDR1 is WNHNN and CDR2 is SYGVQD (reference sequence). The V segment lost 3 bases and the J segment 5 bases; nucleotides outside the gene matches: 6.

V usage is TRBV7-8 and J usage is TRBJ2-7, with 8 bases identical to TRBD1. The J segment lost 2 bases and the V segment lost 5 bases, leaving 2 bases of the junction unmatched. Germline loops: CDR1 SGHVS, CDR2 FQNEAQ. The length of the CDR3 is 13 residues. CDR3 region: CASSRGQAYEQYF. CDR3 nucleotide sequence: TGTGCCAGCAGCCGGGGACAGGCCTACGAGCAGTACTTC.

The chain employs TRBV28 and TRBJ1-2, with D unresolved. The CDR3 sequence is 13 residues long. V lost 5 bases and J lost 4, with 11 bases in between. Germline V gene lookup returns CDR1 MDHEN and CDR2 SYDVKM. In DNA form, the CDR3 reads TGTGCCAGCAGTCCCCTGCCCCCCTATGGCTACACCTTC. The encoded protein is CASSPLPPYGYTF.

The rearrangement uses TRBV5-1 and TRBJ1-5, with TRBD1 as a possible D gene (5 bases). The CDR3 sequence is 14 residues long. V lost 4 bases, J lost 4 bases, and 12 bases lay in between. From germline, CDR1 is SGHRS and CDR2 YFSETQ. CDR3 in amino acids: CASSIGTQNQPQHF. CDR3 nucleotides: TGCGCCAGCAGCATAGGGACCCAGAATCAGCCCCAGCATTTT.

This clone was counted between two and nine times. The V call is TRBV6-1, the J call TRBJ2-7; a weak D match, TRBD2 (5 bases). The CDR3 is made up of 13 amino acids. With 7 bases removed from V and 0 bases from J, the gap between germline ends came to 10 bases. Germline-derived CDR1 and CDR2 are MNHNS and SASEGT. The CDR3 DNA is TGTGCCAGCAATCTAGGGAGCTCCTACGAGCAGTACTTC. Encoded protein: CASNLGSSYEQYF.

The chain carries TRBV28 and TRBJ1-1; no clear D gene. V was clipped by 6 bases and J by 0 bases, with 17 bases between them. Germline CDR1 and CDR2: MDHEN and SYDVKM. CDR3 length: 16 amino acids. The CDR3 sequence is CASRLPGLSVNTEAFF. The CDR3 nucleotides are TGTGCCAGCAGACTCCCCGGGTTGTCGGTGAACACTGAAGCTTTCTTT.

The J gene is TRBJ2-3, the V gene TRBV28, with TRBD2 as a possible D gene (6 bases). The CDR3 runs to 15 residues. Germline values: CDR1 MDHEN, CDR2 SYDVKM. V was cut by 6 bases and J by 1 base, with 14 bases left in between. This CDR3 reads CASRDRGGGTDTQYF. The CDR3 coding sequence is TGTGCCAGCAGGGACCGAGGAGGGGGCACAGATACGCAGTATTTT.

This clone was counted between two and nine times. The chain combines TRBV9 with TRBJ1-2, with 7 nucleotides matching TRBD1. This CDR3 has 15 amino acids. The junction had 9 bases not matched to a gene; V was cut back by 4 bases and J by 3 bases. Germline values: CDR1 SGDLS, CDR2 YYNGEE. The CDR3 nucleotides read TGTGCCAGCAGCCCTAGCCACGGACAGGACTATGGCTACACCTTC. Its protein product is CASSPSHGQDYGYTF.

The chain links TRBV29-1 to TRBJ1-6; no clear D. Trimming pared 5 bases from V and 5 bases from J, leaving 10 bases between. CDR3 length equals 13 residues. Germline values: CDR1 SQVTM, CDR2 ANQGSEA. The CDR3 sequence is CSVKFGDNSPLHF. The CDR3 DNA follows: TGCAGCGTTAAATTTGGAGATAATTCACCCCTCCACTTT.

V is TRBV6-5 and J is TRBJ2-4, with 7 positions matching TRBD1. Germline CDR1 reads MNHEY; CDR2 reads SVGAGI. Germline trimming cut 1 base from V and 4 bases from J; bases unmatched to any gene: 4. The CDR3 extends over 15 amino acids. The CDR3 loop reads CASSYLAGGKNIQYF. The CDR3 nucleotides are TGTGCCAGCAGTTACTTGGCAGGGGGAAAAAACATTCAGTACTTC.

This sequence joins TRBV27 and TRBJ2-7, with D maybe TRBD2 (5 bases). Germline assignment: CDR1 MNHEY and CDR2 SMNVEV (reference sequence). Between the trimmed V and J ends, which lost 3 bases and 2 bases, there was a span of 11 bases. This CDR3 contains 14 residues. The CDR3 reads CASSLKDGAYEQYF. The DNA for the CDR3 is TGTGCCAGCAGTTTGAAAGACGGGGCCTACGAGCAGTACTTC.

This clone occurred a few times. DNA for the CDR3: TGCGCCAGCAGCTCCCCCGGGACAGGATTCTATGGCTACACCTTC. It translates to CASSSPGTGFYGYTF. The rearrangement joins TRBV5-1 to TRBJ1-2, with 8 bases identical to TRBD1. The germline CDR1 and CDR2 sequences are SGHRS and YFSETQ. The CDR3 contains 15 residues. The J segment lost 4 bases and the V segment lost 3 bases, leaving 8 bases of the junction unmatched.

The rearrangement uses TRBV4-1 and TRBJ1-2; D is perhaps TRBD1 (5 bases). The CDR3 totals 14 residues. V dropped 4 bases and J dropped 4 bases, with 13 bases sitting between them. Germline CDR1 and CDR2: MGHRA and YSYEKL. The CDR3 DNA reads TGCGCCAGCAGCCCCCGACAGATTTCCTATGGCTACACCTTC. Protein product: CASSPRQISYGYTF.

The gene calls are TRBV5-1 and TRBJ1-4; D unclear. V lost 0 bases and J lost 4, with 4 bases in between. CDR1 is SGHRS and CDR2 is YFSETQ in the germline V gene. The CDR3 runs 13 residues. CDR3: CASSLDSNEKLFF. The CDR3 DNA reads TGCGCCAGCAGCTTGGACAGTAATGAAAAACTGTTTTTT.

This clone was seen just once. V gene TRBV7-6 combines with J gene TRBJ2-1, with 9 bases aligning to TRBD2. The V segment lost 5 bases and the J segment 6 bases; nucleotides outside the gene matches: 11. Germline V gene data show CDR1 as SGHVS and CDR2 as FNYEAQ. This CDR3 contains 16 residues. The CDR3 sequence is CASSPSSGSTFNEQFF. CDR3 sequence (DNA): TGTGCCAGCAGCCCGAGTAGCGGGAGTACCTTCAATGAGCAGTTCTTC.

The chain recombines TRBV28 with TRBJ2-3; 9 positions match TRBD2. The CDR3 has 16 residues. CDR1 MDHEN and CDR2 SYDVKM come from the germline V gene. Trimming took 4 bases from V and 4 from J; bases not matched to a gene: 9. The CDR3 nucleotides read TGTGCCAGCAGTTCCCCTGGGAAGCGGGAGGCAGATACGCAGTATTTT. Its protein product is CASSSPGKREADTQYF.

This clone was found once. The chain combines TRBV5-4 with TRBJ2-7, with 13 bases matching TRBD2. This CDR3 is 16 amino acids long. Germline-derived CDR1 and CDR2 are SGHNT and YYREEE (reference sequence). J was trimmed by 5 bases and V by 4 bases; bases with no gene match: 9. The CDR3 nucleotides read TGTGCCAGCAGCGAAGGACTAGCGGGAGTTCCCAACGAGCAGTACTTC. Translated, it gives CASSEGLAGVPNEQYF.

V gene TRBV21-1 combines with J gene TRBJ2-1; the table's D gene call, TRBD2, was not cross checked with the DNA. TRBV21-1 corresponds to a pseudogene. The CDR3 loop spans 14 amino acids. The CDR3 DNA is TGTGCCAGCCTCGGACTAGCGGGAGGGTATGAGCAGTTCTTC. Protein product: CASLGLAGGYEQFF.

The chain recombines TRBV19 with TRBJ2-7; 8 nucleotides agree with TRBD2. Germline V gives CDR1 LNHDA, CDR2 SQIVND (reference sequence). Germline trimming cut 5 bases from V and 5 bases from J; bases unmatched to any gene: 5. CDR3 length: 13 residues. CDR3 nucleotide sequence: TGTGCCAGTAGTTCCCCCGGGAGGGACGAGCAGTACTTC. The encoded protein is CASSSPGRDEQYF. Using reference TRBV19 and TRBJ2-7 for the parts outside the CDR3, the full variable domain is DGGITQSPKYLFRKEGQNVTLSCEQNLNHDAMYWYRQDPGQGLRLIYYSQIVNDFQKGDIAEGYSVSREKKESFPLTVTSAQKNPTAFYLCASSSPGRDEQYFGPGTRLTVT.

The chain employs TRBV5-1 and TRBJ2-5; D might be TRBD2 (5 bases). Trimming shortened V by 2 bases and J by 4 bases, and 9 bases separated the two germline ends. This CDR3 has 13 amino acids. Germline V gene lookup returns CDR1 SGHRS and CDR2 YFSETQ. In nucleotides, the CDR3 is TGCGCCAGCAGCTTCGGGGTCGCAGAGACCCAGTACTTC. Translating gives CASSFGVAETQYF.

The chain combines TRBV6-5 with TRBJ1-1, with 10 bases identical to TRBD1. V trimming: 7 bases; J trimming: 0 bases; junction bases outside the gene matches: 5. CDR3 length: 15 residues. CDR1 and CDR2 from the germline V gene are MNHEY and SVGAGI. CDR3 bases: TGTGCCAGCAATGGACAGGGGGGGATGAACACTGAAGCTTTCTTT. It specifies CASNGQGGMNTEAFF.

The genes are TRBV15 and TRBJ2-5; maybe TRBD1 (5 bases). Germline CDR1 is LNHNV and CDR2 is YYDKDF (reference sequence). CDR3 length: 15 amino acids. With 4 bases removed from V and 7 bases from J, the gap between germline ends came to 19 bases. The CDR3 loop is CATSNTRPGWGTQYF. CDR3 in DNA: TGTGCCACCAGCAATACCCGACCAGGGTGGGGGACCCAGTACTTC.

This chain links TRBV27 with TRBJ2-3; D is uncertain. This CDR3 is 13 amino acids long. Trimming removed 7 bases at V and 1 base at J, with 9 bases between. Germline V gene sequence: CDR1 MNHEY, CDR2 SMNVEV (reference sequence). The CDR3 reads CASINYRTDTQYF. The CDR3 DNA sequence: TGTGCCAGCATCAATTACCGCACAGATACGCAGTATTTT.

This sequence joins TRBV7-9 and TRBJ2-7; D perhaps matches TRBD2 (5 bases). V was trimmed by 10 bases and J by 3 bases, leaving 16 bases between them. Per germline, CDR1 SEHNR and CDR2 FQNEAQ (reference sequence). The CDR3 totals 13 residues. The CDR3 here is CATFDEGRYEQYF. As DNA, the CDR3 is TGTGCCACTTTTGATGAGGGCCGCTACGAGCAGTACTTC.

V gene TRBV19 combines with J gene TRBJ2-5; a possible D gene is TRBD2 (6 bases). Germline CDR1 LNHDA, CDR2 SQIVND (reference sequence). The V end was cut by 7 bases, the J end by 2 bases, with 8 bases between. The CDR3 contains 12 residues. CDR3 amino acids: CASKGTQETQYF. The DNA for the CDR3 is TGTGCCAGTAAAGGGACTCAAGAGACCCAGTACTTC.

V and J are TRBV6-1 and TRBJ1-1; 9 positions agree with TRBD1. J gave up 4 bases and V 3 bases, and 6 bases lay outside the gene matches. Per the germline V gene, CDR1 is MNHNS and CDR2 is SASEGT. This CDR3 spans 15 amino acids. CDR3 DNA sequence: TGTGCCAGCAGTGAGGACAGGGGTCGTCTCACTGAAGCTTTCTTT. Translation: CASSEDRGRLTEAFF.

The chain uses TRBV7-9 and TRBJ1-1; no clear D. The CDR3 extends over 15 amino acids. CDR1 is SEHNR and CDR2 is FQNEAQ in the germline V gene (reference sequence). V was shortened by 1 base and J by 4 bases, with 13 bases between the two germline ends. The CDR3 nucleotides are TGTGCCAGCAGCTTAGGCCAGAGCAAGGGCACTGAAGCTTTCTTT. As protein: CASSLGQSKGTEAFF.